This T cell receptor (beta chain) was identified in a study of identical twins. This clonotype was counted ten times or more. The antigen is undetermined. Findings and caveats of the study: When twins shared out-of-frame alpha sequences, those sequences had excess low generation probability.

The CDR3 has 11 residues. Trimming took off 4 bases at V and 4 bases at J, with 8 bases between the two ends. In germline, CDR1 is SQVTM, CDR2 ANQGSEA. TCRdb re-called the 5' RACE reads with MiXCR, one entry per CDR3 protein. The sample includes about 220,000 distinct CDR3 sequences, 6.5% of them seen just once. These data were likewise used in another study, on T cells expressing NK-cell markers. As reported in that work: Sorting in several experiments was restricted by an anti-gamma-delta TCR antibody to alpha-beta TCR T cells.

V and J are TRBV29-1 and TRBJ2-7, with D uncertain. This sequence originates from a woman aged 18-29 years in good health. Sequencing was carried out using CD8+ T cells sorted from blood. DNA of the CDR3: TGCAGCGTTGTGGTAGGGTACGAGCAGTACTTC. Its translation: CSVVVGYEQYF.